The TCR beta chain under discussion was sequenced for a study of CD4 T cells in relation to SARS-CoV-2 and coronaviruses. Study observations and caveats: This crossreactivity analysis covered spike protein alone, no other viral proteins.

This clone has only one observation. Its antigen is undetermined. This CDR3 spans 14 amino acids. Germline loops: CDR1 SGHTA, CDR2 FQGNSA. V was clipped by 1 base and J by 4 bases, with 10 bases between them. Uncultured naive and memory CD4+ T cells supplied DNA for deep TCR-beta sequencing. Only in-frame clones appear in the TCRdb table, and some are missing; sequencing was by immunoSEQ multiplex PCR. In the table there are about 65,000 clones, around 86% of which are singletons. Before the COVID-19 pandemic, during about 2010-2018, CD4+ T cells were taken from unexposed donors. The sample taken for sequencing was memory CD4+ T cells from PBMCs. This TCR came from a human donor in good health. The chain couples TRBV7-2 to TRBJ2-5; D is possibly TRBD1 or TRBD2 (6 bases each). CDR3 bases: TGTGCCAGCAGCTTAGTGTGGGGGGCAGAGACCCAGTACTTC. Translating it yields CASSLVWGAETQYF.